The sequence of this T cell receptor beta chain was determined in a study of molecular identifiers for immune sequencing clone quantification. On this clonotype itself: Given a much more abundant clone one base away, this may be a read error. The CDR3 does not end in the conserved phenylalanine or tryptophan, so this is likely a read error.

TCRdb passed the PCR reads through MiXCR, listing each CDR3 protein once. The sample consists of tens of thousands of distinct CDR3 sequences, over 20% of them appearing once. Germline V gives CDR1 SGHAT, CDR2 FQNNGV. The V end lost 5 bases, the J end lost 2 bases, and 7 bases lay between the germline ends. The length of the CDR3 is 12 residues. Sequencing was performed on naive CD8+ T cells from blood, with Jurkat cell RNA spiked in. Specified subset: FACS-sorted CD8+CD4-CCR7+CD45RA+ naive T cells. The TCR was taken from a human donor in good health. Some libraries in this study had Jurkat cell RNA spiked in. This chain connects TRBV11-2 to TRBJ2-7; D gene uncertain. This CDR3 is CASSQDPYEQYL. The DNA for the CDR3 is TGTGCCAGCAGCCAGGACCCCTACGAGCAGTACCTC.